One T cell receptor beta chain is described in this entry. Repertoires were generated with immunoSEQ multiplex PCR, while TCRdb's copy carries only in-frame clones and drops some. The sample gives 700,000 or so clones, 70% to 90% of which show up once; around 0.01% is in the top ten. Germline V lookup: CDR1 SGDLS, CDR2 YYNGEE. This CDR3 region has 15 residues. Trimming took off 3 bases at V and 3 bases at J, with 16 bases between the two ends. The data derive from a study of shared T cell receptors in the human thymus. The same specimen was also included in a second study, on human thymus T cells. As that study records: Thymic repertoires from unrelated individuals overlapped highly, related research reported.

The chain carries TRBV9 and TRBJ2-7, with a tentative D call TRBD1 (5 bases). The receptor comes from a girl in the first two years of life with a congenital heart defect. Material for sequencing was thymocytes. CDR3 protein: CASSAAGHQLYEQYF. For the CDR3, the DNA is TGTGCCAGCAGCGCCGCCGGACACCAACTCTACGAGCAGTACTTC.